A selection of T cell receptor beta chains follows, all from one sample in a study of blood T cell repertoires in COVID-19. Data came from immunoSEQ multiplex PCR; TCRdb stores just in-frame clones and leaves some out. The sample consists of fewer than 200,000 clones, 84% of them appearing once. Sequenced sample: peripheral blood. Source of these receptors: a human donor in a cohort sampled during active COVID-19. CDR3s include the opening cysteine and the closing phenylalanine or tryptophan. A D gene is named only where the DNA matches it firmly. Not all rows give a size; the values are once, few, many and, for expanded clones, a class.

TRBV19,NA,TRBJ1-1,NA,CASSPRDNLDPEAFF,TGTGCCAGTAGTCCCAGGGACAATCTGGATCCTGAAGCTTTCTTT
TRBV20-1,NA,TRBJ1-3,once,CSASNTDPSGNTIYF,TGCAGTGCTAGTAATACAGACCCCTCTGGAAACACCATATATTTT
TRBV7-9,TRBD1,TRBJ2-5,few,CASSSVLGTGEETQYF,TGTGCCAGCAGCTCCGTGTTAGGGACAGGGGAAGAGACCCAGTACTTC
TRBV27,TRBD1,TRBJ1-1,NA,CASSLWARGQTEAFF,TGTGCCAGCAGTTTATGGGCCAGGGGGCAAACTGAAGCTTTCTTT
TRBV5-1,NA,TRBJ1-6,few,CASSFSPAESDNSPLHF,TGCGCCAGCAGCTTTTCCCCCGCGGAGAGTGATAATTCACCCCTCCACTTT
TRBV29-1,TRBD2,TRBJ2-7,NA,CSVETSGSYEQYF,TGCAGCGTTGAGACTAGCGGATCCTACGAGCAGTACTTC
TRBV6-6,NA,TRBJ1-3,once,CASSREQGSGNTIYF,TGTGCCAGCAGTCGCGAACAGGGATCCGGAAACACCATATATTTT
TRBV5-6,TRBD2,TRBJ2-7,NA,CASSLTYSGTISYEQYF,TGTGCCAGCAGCTTGACTTATAGCGGGACGATCTCCTACGAGCAGTACTTC
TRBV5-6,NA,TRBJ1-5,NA,CASSMGGNQPQHF,TGTGCCAGCAGCATGGGAGGGAATCAGCCCCAGCATTTT
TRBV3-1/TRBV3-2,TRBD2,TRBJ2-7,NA,CASSQLGTSYEQYF,TGTGCCAGCAGCCAACTCGGGACTAGCTACGAGCAGTACTTC
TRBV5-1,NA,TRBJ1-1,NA,CASSSGTSNTEAFF,TGCGCCAGCAGCTCCGGGACTTCGAACACTGAAGCTTTCTTT
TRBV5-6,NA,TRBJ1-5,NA,CASSLQGVYSNQPQHF,TGTGCCAGCAGCTTGCAGGGTGTATATAGCAATCAGCCCCAGCATTTT
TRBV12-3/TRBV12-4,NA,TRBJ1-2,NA,CATGHRDTDGYTF,TGTGCCACCGGTCACAGGGACACGGATGGCTACACCTTC
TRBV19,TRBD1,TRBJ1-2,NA,CASSTTGTGDYGYTF,TGTGCCAGTAGTACTACCGGGACAGGGGACTATGGCTACACCTTC
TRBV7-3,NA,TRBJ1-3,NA,CASSLEGSGNTIYF,TGTGCCAGCAGCTTAGAGGGCTCTGGAAACACCATATATTTT
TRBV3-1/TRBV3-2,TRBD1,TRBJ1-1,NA,CASSKAGTGNTEAFF,TGTGCCAGCAGCAAAGCCGGGACAGGGAACACTGAAGCTTTCTTT
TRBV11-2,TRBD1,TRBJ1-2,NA,CASSLVTGVIGFYGYTF,TGTGCCAGCAGCTTAGTGACAGGGGTTATCGGTTTCTATGGCTACACCTTC
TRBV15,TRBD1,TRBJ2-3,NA,CATSRDRGLADTQYF,TGTGCCACCAGCCGGGACAGGGGGCTTGCAGATACGCAGTATTTT
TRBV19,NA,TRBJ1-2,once,CASQSPADYGYTF,TGTGCCAGTCAGTCCCCGGCGGACTATGGCTACACCTTC
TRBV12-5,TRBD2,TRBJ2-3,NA,CASGPLREGRNPSTDTQYF,TGTGCTAGTGGCCCCCTCCGGGAGGGGCGGAACCCTAGCACAGATACGCAGTATTTT
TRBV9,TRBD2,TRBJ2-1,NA,CASSVDPLAGGPNEQFF,TGTGCCAGCAGCGTAGATCCCCTAGCGGGGGGCCCCAATGAGCAGTTCTTC
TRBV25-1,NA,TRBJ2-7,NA,CASSEWGGLGYEQYF,TGTGCCAGCAGTGAATGGGGGGGCTTGGGATATGAGCAGTACTTC
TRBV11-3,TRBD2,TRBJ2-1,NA,CASSPGSGGANEQFF,TGTGCCAGCAGCCCAGGCAGCGGGGGGGCCAATGAGCAGTTCTTC
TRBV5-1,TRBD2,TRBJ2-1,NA,CASSPGTNIYNEQFF,TGCGCCAGCAGCCCCGGGACTAATATCTACAATGAGCAGTTCTTC
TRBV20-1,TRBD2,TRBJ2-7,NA,CSASTSGGVYYEQYF,TGCAGTGCTAGTACTAGCGGGGGAGTATACTACGAGCAGTACTTC
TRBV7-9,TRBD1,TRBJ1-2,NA,CASSDWTGSTANYGYTF,TGTGCCAGCAGCGATTGGACAGGGTCCACCGCTAACTATGGCTACACCTTC
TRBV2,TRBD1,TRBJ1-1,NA,CARSSTGSTGGNTEAFF,TGTGCCAGAAGCTCAACGGGCTCGACAGGGGGGAACACTGAAGCTTTCTTT
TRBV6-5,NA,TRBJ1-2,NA,CATSISSLYGYTF,TGTGCCACCTCCATCTCGAGCCTCTATGGCTACACCTTC
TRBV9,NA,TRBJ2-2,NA,CASSVANSDSQGANTGELFF,TGTGCCAGCAGCGTAGCTAACTCAGACTCACAAGGGGCAAACACCGGGGAGCTGTTTTTT
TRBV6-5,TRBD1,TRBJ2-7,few,CASSYETGTGYEQYF,TGTGCCAGCAGTTACGAGACAGGGACAGGCTACGAGCAGTACTTC
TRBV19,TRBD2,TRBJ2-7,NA,CASSTGSSGYEQYF,TGTGCCAGTAGTACCGGGAGTAGCGGGTACGAGCAGTACTTC
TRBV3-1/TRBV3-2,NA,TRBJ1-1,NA,CASSRGIMNTEAFF,TGTGCCAGCAGCCGCGGGATTATGAACACTGAAGCTTTCTTT
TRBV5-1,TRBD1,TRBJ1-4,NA,CASSTTGTNEKLFF,TGCGCCAGCAGCACGACAGGGACTAATGAAAAACTGTTTTTT
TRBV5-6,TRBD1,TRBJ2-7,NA,CASSPGQYEQYF,TGTGCCAGCAGCCCGGGACAGTACGAGCAGTACTTC
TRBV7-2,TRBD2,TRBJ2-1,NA,CASSSTGTSGVGEQFF,TGTGCCAGCAGCTCCACCGGGACTAGCGGGGTGGGTGAGCAGTTCTTC
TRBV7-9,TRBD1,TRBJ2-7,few,CASSSGQVDLYEQYF,TGTGCCAGCAGCTCGGGACAGGTTGATCTCTACGAGCAGTACTTC
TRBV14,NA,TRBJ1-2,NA,CASSQGRKPYGYTF,TGTGCCAGCAGCCAAGGCAGGAAACCCTATGGCTACACCTTC
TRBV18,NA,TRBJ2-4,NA,CASSPPGVKIAKNIQYF,TGTGCCAGCTCACCCCCCGGGGTGAAAATAGCCAAAAACATTCAGTACTTC
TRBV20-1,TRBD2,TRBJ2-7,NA,CSASPAGVTEQYF,TGCAGTGCTAGTCCAGCGGGGGTTACCGAGCAGTACTTC
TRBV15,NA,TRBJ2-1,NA,CATSREADNEQFF,TGTGCCACCAGCAGAGAGGCGGACAATGAGCAGTTCTTC
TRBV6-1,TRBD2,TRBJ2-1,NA,CASSGISGGALLDEQFF,TGTGCCAGCAGTGGAATAAGCGGGGGGGCCCTCTTGGATGAGCAGTTCTTC
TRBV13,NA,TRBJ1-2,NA,CASSPKSRQVGYGYTF,TGTGCCAGCAGCCCAAAATCTAGACAGGTTGGCTATGGCTACACCTTC
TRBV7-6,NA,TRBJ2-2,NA,CASSISRQAGELFF,TGTGCCAGCAGCATCTCCCGCCAGGCCGGGGAGCTGTTTTTT
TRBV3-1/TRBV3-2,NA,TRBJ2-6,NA,CASSPVLSGANVLTF,TGTGCCAGCAGCCCGGTATTATCTGGGGCCAACGTCCTGACTTTC
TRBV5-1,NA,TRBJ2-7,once,CASSLGQSSYEQYF,TGCGCCAGCAGCCTGGGACAAAGCTCCTACGAGCAGTACTTC
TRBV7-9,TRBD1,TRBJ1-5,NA,CASSLGQGGTQHF,TGTGCCAGCAGCTTAGGACAGGGTGGGACCCAGCATTTT
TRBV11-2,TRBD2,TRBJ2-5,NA,CASSHIAGGRKTQYF,TGTGCCAGCAGCCATATAGCGGGGGGGCGGAAGACCCAGTACTTC
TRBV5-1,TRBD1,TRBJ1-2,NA,CASSLVATGQDYGYTF,TGCGCCAGCAGCTTGGTGGCCACGGGACAGGACTATGGCTACACCTTC
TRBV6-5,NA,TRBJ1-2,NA,CASRAGNYGYTF,TGTGCCAGCAGGGCCGGGAACTATGGCTACACCTTC
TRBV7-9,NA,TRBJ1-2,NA,CASSLGGGNYGHTF,TGTGCCAGCAGCTTAGGGGGCGGAAACTATGGCCACACCTTC
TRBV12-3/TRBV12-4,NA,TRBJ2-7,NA,CASSFRGSYEQYF,TGTGCCAGCAGTTTCAGGGGTTCCTACGAGCAGTACTTC
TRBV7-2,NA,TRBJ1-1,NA,CASSYGQNTEAFF,TGTGCCAGCAGCTACGGACAGAACACTGAAGCTTTCTTT